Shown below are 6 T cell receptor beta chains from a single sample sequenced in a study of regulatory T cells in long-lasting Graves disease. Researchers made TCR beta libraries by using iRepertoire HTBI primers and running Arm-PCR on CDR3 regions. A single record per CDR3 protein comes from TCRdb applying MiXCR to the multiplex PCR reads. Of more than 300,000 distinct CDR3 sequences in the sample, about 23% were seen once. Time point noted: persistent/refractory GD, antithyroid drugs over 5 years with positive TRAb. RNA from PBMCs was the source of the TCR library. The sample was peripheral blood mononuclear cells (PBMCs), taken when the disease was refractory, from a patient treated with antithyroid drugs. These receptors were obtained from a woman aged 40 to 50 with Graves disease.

CDR3: CASSLEDFWGEQYF. CDR3 DNA: TGTGCCAGCAGCTTAGAGGACTTCTGGGGCGAGCAGTACTTC. V usage is TRBV7-2 and J usage is TRBJ2-7, with a possible D match to TRBD2 (5 bases). V lost 1 base and J 6 bases, leaving 13 bases between the germline ends. The CDR3 contains 14 residues. Germline lookup yields CDR1 SGHTA and CDR2 FQGNSA. The whole variable domain, remainder taken from reference TRBV7-2 and TRBJ2-7, is GAGVSQSPSNKVTEKGKDVELRCDPISGHTALYWYRQSLGQGLEFLIYFQGNSAPDKSGLPSDRFSAERTGGSVSTLTIQRTQQEDSAVYLCASSLEDFWGEQYFGPGTRLTVT.

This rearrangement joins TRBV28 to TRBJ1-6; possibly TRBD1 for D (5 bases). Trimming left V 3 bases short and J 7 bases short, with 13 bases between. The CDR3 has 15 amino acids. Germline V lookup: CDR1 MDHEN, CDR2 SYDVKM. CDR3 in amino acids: CASSFWGGRNSPLHF. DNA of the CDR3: TGTGCCAGCAGTTTCTGGGGCGGCCGGAATTCACCCCTCCACTTT. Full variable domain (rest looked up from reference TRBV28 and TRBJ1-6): DVKVTQSSRYLVKRTGEKVFLECVQDMDHENMFWYRQDPGLGLRLIYFSYDVKMKEKGDIPEGYSVSREKKERFSLILESASTNQTSMYLCASSFWGGRNSPLHFGNGTRLTVT.

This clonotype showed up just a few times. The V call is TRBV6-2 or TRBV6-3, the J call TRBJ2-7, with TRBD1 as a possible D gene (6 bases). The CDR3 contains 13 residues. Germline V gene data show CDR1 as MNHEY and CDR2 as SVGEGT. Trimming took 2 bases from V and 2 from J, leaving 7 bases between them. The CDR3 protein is CASSYKGAYEQYF. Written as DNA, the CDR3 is TGTGCCAGCAGTTACAAGGGGGCCTACGAGCAGTACTTC.

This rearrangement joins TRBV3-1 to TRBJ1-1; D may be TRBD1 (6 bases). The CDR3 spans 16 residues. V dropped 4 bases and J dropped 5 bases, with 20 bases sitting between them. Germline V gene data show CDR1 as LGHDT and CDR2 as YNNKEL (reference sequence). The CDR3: CASSLEFLGGGTEAFF. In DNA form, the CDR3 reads TGTGCCAGCAGCCTCGAGTTTCTGGGGGGCGGGACTGAAGCTTTCTTT.

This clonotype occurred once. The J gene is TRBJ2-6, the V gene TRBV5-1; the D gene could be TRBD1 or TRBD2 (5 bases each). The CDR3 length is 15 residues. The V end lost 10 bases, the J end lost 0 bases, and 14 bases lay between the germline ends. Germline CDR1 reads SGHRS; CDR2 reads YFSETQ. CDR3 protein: CASQGRISGANVLTF. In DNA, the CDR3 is TGCGCCTCCCAGGGACGCATCTCTGGGGCCAACGTCCTGACTTTC.

CDR3 amino acids: CASSKDSEYEQYF. CDR3 nucleotides: TGTGCCAGTAGTAAGGACAGCGAATACGAGCAGTACTTC. This chain joins TRBV19 and TRBJ2-7; weak D call: TRBD1 (6 bases). Germline V lookup: CDR1 LNHDA, CDR2 SQIVND (reference sequence). Trimming shortened V by 4 bases and J by 4 bases, and 11 bases separated the two germline ends. The CDR3 has 13 amino acids.